Listed below are T cell receptor beta chains from one sample, sequenced in a study of molecular identifiers for immune sequencing clone quantification. TCRdb reprocessed the PCR reads via MiXCR and lists one record per CDR3 protein. The data show about 500,000 distinct CDR3 sequences, over 20% seen once. Sequencing was carried out using naive CD8+ T cells from blood, with Jurkat cell RNA spiked in. Receptor source: a human donor in good health. Some libraries in this study had Jurkat cell RNA spiked in. CDR3s include the opening cysteine and the closing phenylalanine or tryptophan. The D gene is left open where the match is weak. For some rows the clone size is stated as once, few or many, or as a class when expanded; others skip it.

CDR3nt	CDR3aa	d_gene	abundance	v_gene	len	j_gene
TGTGCCAGCAGCTTAACGGAAGTGGAGCAGTTCTTC	CASSLTEVEQFF	NA	few	TRBV11-2	12	TRBJ2-1
TGTGCCATCAGTGGACAGAGTCAGAGCTCCTACGAGCAGTACTTC	CAISGQSQSSYEQYF	NA	few	TRBV10-3	15	TRBJ2-7
TGTGCCAGTAGTATAGCGGGGGGCCCAGATACGCAGTATTTT	CASSIAGGPDTQYF	NA	NA	TRBV19	14	TRBJ2-3
TGTGCCAGCAGTTTCGACAGGGTTTACGAGCAGTACTTC	CASSFDRVYEQYF	TRBD1	many	TRBV28	13	TRBJ2-7
TGTGCCAGCAGTCTACGCGGGACAGCTAAGTACGAGCAGTACTTC	CASSLRGTAKYEQYF	NA	NA	TRBV27	15	TRBJ2-7
TGTGCCAGCAGTTACTCGGGTCCCGCCGACGCTTTCTTT	CASSYSGPADAFF	NA	many	TRBV6-5	13	TRBJ1-1
TGTGCCACAGGACAGGGGCCGGGGGAGCAGTACTTC	CATGQGPGEQYF	TRBD1	few	TRBV24-1	12	TRBJ2-7
TGTGCCAGCAGTTACTCGATCTCTGACAGCGCTAGCACAGATACGCAGTATTTT	CASSYSISDSASTDTQYF	NA	few	TRBV6-5	18	TRBJ2-3
TGCGCCAGCAGCCGAAGCGGGGGGGCCTACGAGCAGTACTTC	CASSRSGGAYEQYF	TRBD2	many	TRBV4-3	14	TRBJ2-7
TGTGCCAGCAGGTCGGCGGGGGCACCCTACGAGCAGTACTTC	CASRSAGAPYEQYF	NA	many	TRBV3-1	14	TRBJ2-7
TGTGCCACCAGTGATTTGTCAGGGGAGCAGTTCTTC	CATSDLSGEQFF	NA	NA	TRBV24-1	12	TRBJ2-1
TGCAGTGCTAGAGACAGCGCAGGTACAGATACGCAGTATTTT	CSARDSAGTDTQYF	NA	many	TRBV20-1	14	TRBJ2-3
TGTGCCAGCGGTAGAATAGCGGGGGAGTACGAGCAGTACTTC	CASGRIAGEYEQYF	TRBD2	few	TRBV5-5	14	TRBJ2-7
TGCGGCAGCAGTCTTCTAGCGGGAGGGGGAGAGACCCAGTGCTTC	CGSSLLAGGGETQCF	TRBD2	NA	TRBV23-1	15	TRBJ2-5
TGCGCCAGCAGCCCCCTTAGAGAGTGGGAAGAGACCCAGTACTTC	CASSPLREWEETQYF	NA	few	TRBV5-1	15	TRBJ2-5
TGTGCCTGGAGTGTATGGAACAGAGAAGCTTTCTTT	CAWSVWNREAFF	NA	NA	TRBV30	12	TRBJ1-1
TGCGCCAGCAGCCAGACCGGACAACTTAAAACAAACACTGAAGCTTTCTTT	CASSQTGQLKTNTEAFF	NA	many	TRBV4-1	17	TRBJ1-1
TGTGCCAGCAGCTTGGGACTAGGTGACCCAGGGGTAAATGAAAAACTGTTTTTT	CASSLGLGDPGVNEKLFF	NA	NA	TRBV2	18	TRBJ1-4
TGTGCCAGCTCACCACCCGGACAGGGGTCCTATGGCTACACCTTC	CASSPPGQGSYGYTF	TRBD1	NA	TRBV18	15	TRBJ1-2
TGTGCCACCCGGACTAGCGACAACACCGGGGAGCTGTTTTTT	CATRTSDNTGELFF	TRBD2	NA	TRBV7-9	14	TRBJ2-2
TGTGCCACCAGTCCCAGGGTCCCCTACAATGAGCAGTTCTTC	CATSPRVPYNEQFF	NA	many	TRBV24-1	14	TRBJ2-1
TGCAGTGCTAGAGGTAGTCGGCAGGGGAGCTACGAGCAGTACTTC	CSARGSRQGSYEQYF	NA	NA	TRBV20-1	15	TRBJ2-7
TGTGCCAGCAAATTCTGGGGGGCTAGCGGGGTTGGAGATACGCAGTATTTT	CASKFWGASGVGDTQYF	TRBD2	many	TRBV12-3/TRBV12-4	17	TRBJ2-3
TGCAGCGTTGAAGGCCCTGGAAGGGTATGGGGCCGGGAGCTGTCTTTT	CSVEGPGRVWGRELSF	NA	NA	TRBV29-1	16	TRBJ2-2
TGTGCCAGTAGCATCATGGGGTACGAGCAGTACTTC	CASSIMGYEQYF	NA	NA	TRBV19	12	TRBJ2-7
TGTGCCAGCAGCCAAGATGAGGGGCGTCCTAATGAAAAACTGTTTTTT	CASSQDEGRPNEKLFF	NA	few	TRBV3-1	16	TRBJ1-4
TGTGCCAGTAGTCACCCCACAGATACGCAGTATTTT	CASSHPTDTQYF	NA	many	TRBV19	12	TRBJ2-3
TGCAGTGCTACCGAGGTCGGGGGAGCCTATGGCTACACCTTC	CSATEVGGAYGYTF	NA	NA	TRBV20-1	14	TRBJ1-2
TGTGCCAGCAGCTTACTTAAGCGGGGGGCTACAGATACGCAGTATTTT	CASSLLKRGATDTQYF	TRBD2	many	TRBV7-9	16	TRBJ2-3
TGTGCCAGCAGCTTGGCCATGGGACTAGCGGGTCTAGGGGGTCCCGGGGAGCTGTTTTTT	CASSLAMGLAGLGGPGELFF	TRBD2	many	TRBV5-4	20	TRBJ2-2
TGTGCCAGCAGCTTAGGTCCTAGCGGGGGGTACAATGAGCAGTTCTTC	CASSLGPSGGYNEQFF	TRBD2	NA	TRBV11-2	16	TRBJ2-1
TGTGCCAGCGAGGGAGTCACAGATACGCAGTATTTT	CASEGVTDTQYF	NA	NA	TRBV27	12	TRBJ2-3
TGTGCCAGCAGTTTATCGACAGGGTATCAAGCTTTCTTT	CASSLSTGYQAFF	TRBD1	NA	TRBV27	13	TRBJ1-1
TGCAGTGCTAGAGAGGTGACTAGCGGGGGGTTCAACGAGCAGTACTTC	CSAREVTSGGFNEQYF	TRBD2	NA	TRBV20-1	16	TRBJ2-7
TGTGCCAGCAGTTTAGTGAGGGGGCAGTACGAGCAGTACTTC	CASSLVRGQYEQYF	TRBD1	many	TRBV28	14	TRBJ2-7
TGTGCCAGCAAACTAGCGGGGGGTGCCGGCTACGAGCAGTACTTC	CASKLAGGAGYEQYF	TRBD2	many	TRBV27	15	TRBJ2-7
TGCAGTGCTAGAGATTCGGACAGGGGGCGCGATGGCTACACCTTC	CSARDSDRGRDGYTF	TRBD1	NA	TRBV20-1	15	TRBJ1-2
TGTGCCAGCAGCTCGGGACTGAGCTCCTACGAGCAGTACTTC	CASSSGLSSYEQYF	NA	many	TRBV5-4	14	TRBJ2-7
TGTGCCAGCAGTTACTCTTTAAGAGGACAGGGTACCTATGGCTACACCTTC	CASSYSLRGQGTYGYTF	TRBD1	NA	TRBV6-5	17	TRBJ1-2
TGTGCCACCAGTGATGAAACAGGGTATAGCAATCAGCCCCAGCATTTT	CATSDETGYSNQPQHF	NA	NA	TRBV24-1	16	TRBJ1-5
TGCGCCAGCAGCCAAGATTGGGCTAGCGGGGGGTACAATGAGCGGTTCTTC	CASSQDWASGGYNERFF	TRBD2	NA	TRBV4-3	17	TRBJ2-1
TGCGCCAGCAGCCAAGACAGCTACTCCTACAATGAGCAGTTCTTC	CASSQDSYSYNEQFF	NA	many	TRBV4-3	15	TRBJ2-1
TGTGCCACCAGCTGGACAGGGTCGTACAATGAGCAGTTCTTC	CATSWTGSYNEQFF	TRBD1	many	TRBV15	14	TRBJ2-1
TGCAGTGCTAGAGATGGGGCGGGGGCGTTCACGAACACTGAAGCTTTCTTT	CSARDGAGAFTNTEAFF	NA	few	TRBV20-1	17	TRBJ1-1
TGTGCCAGCAGCTGGGGAGAGGGTAACACCGGGGAGCTGTTTTTT	CASSWGEGNTGELFF	NA	NA	TRBV5-4	15	TRBJ2-2
TGTGCCAGCAGTTTAGTAGGACAGGGCTCAGATACGCAGTATTTT	CASSLVGQGSDTQYF	TRBD1	many	TRBV12-3/TRBV12-4	15	TRBJ2-3
TGCGCCAGCAGCCAAGATTTAGTGGGGGCAACTAATGAAAAAATGTTTTTT	CASSQDLVGATNEKMFF	NA	NA	TRBV4-3	17	TRBJ1-4
TGTGCCAGCAGCTGGGGGACCCCTGGAAACACCATATATTTT	CASSWGTPGNTIYF	NA	few	TRBV5-6	14	TRBJ1-3
TGTGCCAGCAGCCCAGGGACTAGCGGGAGTATCTTCACAGATACGCAGTATTTT	CASSPGTSGSIFTDTQYF	TRBD2	many	TRBV12-3/TRBV12-4	18	TRBJ2-3
TGCAGTGCTAGTCGTTACAGGGGGTTATCCTACGAGCAGTACTTC	CSASRYRGLSYEQYF	TRBD1	many	TRBV20-1	15	TRBJ2-7
TGTGCCATCAGTGAGTCTGCGGGGGGGCCCAGCACAGATACGCAGTATTTT	CAISESAGGPSTDTQYF	TRBD2	many	TRBV10-3	17	TRBJ2-3
TGTGCCAGCAGTCCTCTCCCCCGACTAGCGCTGTACGAGCAGTACTTC	CASSPLPRLALYEQYF	TRBD2	few	TRBV6-5	16	TRBJ2-7
TGTGCCAGCAGTTTCCAGGTATCCGAGCAGTACTTC	CASSFQVSEQYF	NA	NA	TRBV12-3/TRBV12-4	12	TRBJ2-7
TGTGCCAGCAGCACGACAGGCAGTCAGCCCCAGCATTTT	CASSTTGSQPQHF	NA	once	TRBV12-3/TRBV12-4	13	TRBJ1-5
TGTGCCAGCAGCTACTATCAGCACACTGAAGCTTTCTTT	CASSYYQHTEAFF	NA	NA	TRBV7-6	13	TRBJ1-1
TGTGCCAGCAGGCACTGGGACAGACAAGAGACCCAGTACTTC	CASRHWDRQETQYF	TRBD1	few	TRBV13	14	TRBJ2-5
TGTGCCAGCAGCCCTTGGACTGGGAATGAGCAGTTCTTC	CASSPWTGNEQFF	NA	few	TRBV3-1	13	TRBJ2-1
TGCAGCGTTCAGGACACCTACTACGAGCAGTACTTC	CSVQDTYYEQYF	NA	few	TRBV29-1	12	TRBJ2-7
TGCGCCAGCAGCTCCGGGACTGATCCATATGGCTACACCTTC	CASSSGTDPYGYTF	NA	few	TRBV5-1	14	TRBJ1-2